These 22 T cell receptor beta chains share one sample of origin, sequenced in a study of beta chain features in type 1 diabetes. Since all of the isolated RNA was reverse transcribed, expressed TCRB transcripts were what got sequenced. Profiling relied on immunoSEQ multiplex PCR, and the TCRdb table lists in-frame clones only, not all of them. The sample shows about 360,000 clones, 10% to 15% of them seen only once. Input material: naive CD4+ T cells from blood. Receptor source: a man aged 18-30 years in good health.

Only a few counts were recorded for this clone. The J gene is TRBJ2-7, the V gene TRBV7-8; 13 bases are shared with TRBD2. Germline loops: CDR1 SGHVS, CDR2 FQNEAQ. CDR3 size: 17 residues. Unmatched junction bases numbered 8, after V lost 2 bases and J lost 4 bases. The CDR3 is CASSLPQGLAGQYEQYF. The CDR3 DNA reads TGTGCCAGCAGCTTACCCCAGGGACTAGCGGGACAATACGAGCAGTACTTC. The full variable domain, rest sourced from reference TRBV7-8 and TRBJ2-7, is GAGVSQSPRYKVAKRGQDVALRCDPISGHVSLFWYQQALGQGPEFLTYFQNEAQLDKSGLPSDRFFAERPEGSVSTLKIQRTQQEDSAVYLCASSLPQGLAGQYEQYFGPGTRLTVT.

This clone was recorded a few times. V is TRBV29-1 and J is TRBJ1-1; possible D gene TRBD1, 6 bases. Germline CDR1 reads SQVTM; CDR2 reads ANQGSEA. The CDR3 has 14 amino acids. The germline V and J ends were trimmed by 0 bases and 3 bases, with 11 bases remaining between them. CDR3 loop: CSVEDQGLYTEAFF. The CDR3 region has the DNA TGCAGCGTTGAAGATCAGGGGCTTTACACTGAAGCTTTCTTT.

V and J are TRBV28 and TRBJ2-7; D is ambiguous. The germline V gene has CDR1 MDHEN and CDR2 SYDVKM. The CDR3 extends over 11 amino acids. V was trimmed by 5 bases and J by 3 bases, leaving 5 bases between them. The CDR3 loop reads CASSGFYEQYF. The CDR3 nucleotides are TGTGCCAGCAGTGGCTTCTACGAGCAGTACTTC.

The V and J genes are TRBV4-3 and TRBJ2-3, with 7 bases fitting TRBD2. Germline CDR1 reads LGHNA; CDR2 reads YSLEER. With 2 bases clipped from V and 0 bases from J, the junction kept 5 bases outside the gene matches. The CDR3 is 16 residues long. The CDR3 coding sequence is TGCGCCAGCAGCCAATCCCTAGCGGCTAGCACAGATACGCAGTATTTT. This sequence encodes CASSQSLAASTDTQYF.

This rearrangement joins TRBV27 to TRBJ1-4; possibly TRBD1 for D (5 bases). Germline CDR1 is MNHEY and CDR2 is SMNVEV (reference sequence). The CDR3 is 15 residues long. Trimming shortened V by 7 bases and J by 7 bases, and 19 bases separated the two germline ends. CDR3 sequence: CASTRFAGKGEKLFF. Written as DNA, the CDR3 is TGTGCCAGCACGCGGTTTGCAGGGAAGGGTGAAAAACTGTTTTTT.

In this sample, this clone turned up a few times. Written as DNA, the CDR3 is TGCAGCGCCGGGAGGAACACTGAAGCTTTCTTT. Encoded protein: CSAGRNTEAFF. V is TRBV29-1 and J is TRBJ1-1; D unresolved. The CDR3 consists of 11 residues. V lost 7 bases to trimming and J lost 1 base, with 7 bases between them. From germline, CDR1 is SQVTM and CDR2 ANQGSEA.

This clone came up a few times. V and J are TRBV27 and TRBJ2-7, with D possibly matching TRBD2 (6 bases). CDR3 length: 13 residues. From germline, CDR1 is MNHEY and CDR2 SMNVEV (reference sequence). Trimming left V 3 bases short and J 4 bases short, with 10 bases between. The CDR3: CASSFRETYEQYF. CDR3 bases: TGTGCCAGCAGTTTTCGGGAGACTTACGAGCAGTACTTC.

The table lists this clone with a few counts. V and J are TRBV18 and TRBJ2-5; a possible D gene is TRBD1 (5 bases). V was cut by 5 bases and J by 7 bases, with 17 bases left in between. Germline values: CDR1 KGHSH, CDR2 LQKENI. There are 14 residues in the CDR3. CDR3 sequence (DNA): TGTGCCAGCTCAGGAGACAGAGTTGGTTGGACCCAGTACTTC. Protein sequence: CASSGDRVGWTQYF.

The rearrangement links TRBV5-1 to TRBJ1-4, with D tentatively TRBD1 (5 bases). Germline values: CDR1 SGHRS, CDR2 YFSETQ. The CDR3 covers 15 residues. V gave up 2 bases and J gave up 3 bases, with 11 bases separating them. The CDR3 region is CASSLSGLSNEKLFF. DNA for the CDR3: TGCGCCAGCAGCTTATCAGGGCTTTCTAATGAAAAACTGTTTTTT.

In this sample, this clone turned up a few times. The V and J genes are TRBV19 and TRBJ2-7, with D tentatively TRBD1 (6 bases). Germline V lookup: CDR1 LNHDA, CDR2 SQIVND (reference sequence). The CDR3 consists of 14 residues. The V end lost 3 bases, the J end lost 2 bases, and 11 bases lay between the germline ends. CDR3 protein: CASSIHDRTYEQYF. CDR3 sequence (DNA): TGTGCCAGTAGTATTCACGACAGGACCTACGAGCAGTACTTC.

This chain joins TRBV19 and TRBJ2-4; 7 nucleotides align to TRBD1. This CDR3 has 15 amino acids. Germline V gene data show CDR1 as LNHDA and CDR2 as SQIVND (reference sequence). J gave up 0 bases and V 10 bases, and 9 bases lay outside the gene matches. CDR3 sequence: CATQGQRPAKNIQYF. CDR3 DNA sequence: TGTGCCACCCAGGGACAGCGGCCAGCCAAAAACATTCAGTACTTC.

This clone was seen a handful of times. This chain joins TRBV19 and TRBJ2-1; 8 nucleotides line up with TRBD1. The V gene's germline CDR1 is LNHDA and CDR2 SQIVND (reference sequence). The CDR3 extends over 16 amino acids. Germline trimming cut 7 bases from V and 4 bases from J; bases unmatched to any gene: 12. The CDR3 sequence: CASTPQYTGGYNEQFF. The CDR3 coding sequence is TGTGCCAGTACCCCCCAATACACAGGGGGATACAATGAGCAGTTCTTC. Together with reference TRBV19 and TRBJ2-1, the CDR3 gives the full variable domain: DGGITQSPKYLFRKEGQNVTLSCEQNLNHDAMYWYRQDPGQGLRLIYYSQIVNDFQKGDIAEGYSVSREKKESFPLTVTSAQKNPTAFYLCASTPQYTGGYNEQFFGPGTRLTVL.

The table lists this clone with many counts. The rearrangement uses TRBV7-9 and TRBJ2-1; possible D gene TRBD2, 6 bases. Trimming removed 4 bases from V and 13 bases from J, with 20 bases in between. CDR1 is SEHNR and CDR2 is FQNEAQ in the germline V gene (reference sequence). This CDR3 contains 14 residues. This chain's CDR3 is CASSSHGGGTLQFF. The DNA for the CDR3 is TGTGCCAGCAGCTCCCACGGTGGGGGGACTCTTCAGTTCTTC.

CDR3 DNA: TGTGCCAGCAGTGAATCCCCCGGGAAGGGGGACAATGAGCAGTTCTTC. Protein product: CASSESPGKGDNEQFF. The chain combines TRBV25-1 with TRBJ2-1; the D gene is possibly TRBD1 (6 bases). Germline V lookup: CDR1 MGHDK, CDR2 SYGVNS. CDR3 length: 16 amino acids. V gave up 1 base and J gave up 5 bases, with 15 bases separating them.

V is TRBV28 and J is TRBJ2-1, with unresolved D. The CDR3 is 13 residues long. The V end was cut by 3 bases, the J end by 2 bases, with 5 bases between. Per germline, CDR1 MDHEN and CDR2 SYDVKM. As DNA, the CDR3 is TGTGCCAGCAGTTTGCGCACCTACAATGAGCAGTTCTTC. Translation gives CASSLRTYNEQFF.

This clone was observed a few times. The V call is TRBV7-9, the J call TRBJ2-3; D is uncertain. Germline lookup yields CDR1 SEHNR and CDR2 FQNEAQ (reference sequence). Trimming took 2 bases from V and 6 from J, leaving 15 bases between them. The CDR3 totals 15 residues. The CDR3 is CASSLISGLRDTQYF. The CDR3 DNA is TGTGCCAGCAGCTTAATATCCGGGTTGAGGGATACGCAGTATTTT.

The J gene is TRBJ2-5, the V gene TRBV5-1; 7 bases are a match to TRBD1. This CDR3 comprises 14 residues. V shed 4 bases, J shed 5 bases, and the junction held 8 bases outside the gene matches. The V gene's germline CDR1 is SGHRS and CDR2 YFSETQ. CDR3 in amino acids: CASSGPGQMETQYF. In nucleotides, the CDR3 is TGCGCCAGCAGCGGTCCGGGACAGATGGAGACCCAGTACTTC. Full variable domain (missing parts from reference TRBV5-1 and TRBJ2-5): KAGVTQTPRYLIKTRGQQVTLSCSPISGHRSVSWYQQTPGQGLQFLFEYFSETQRNKGNFPGRFSGRQFSNSRSEMNVSTLELGDSALYLCASSGPGQMETQYFGPGTRLLVL.

This rearrangement joins TRBV19 to TRBJ2-7; D gene uncertain. Germline values: CDR1 LNHDA, CDR2 SQIVND (reference sequence). This CDR3 is built from 13 residues. Trimming stripped 4 bases from V and 2 bases from J, with 9 bases between. The CDR3 region is CASSRANPYEQYF. The DNA for the CDR3 is TGTGCCAGTAGTAGGGCCAATCCCTACGAGCAGTACTTC.

In this sample, this clone turned up a few times. V usage is TRBV19 and J usage is TRBJ2-7; D call uncertain. CDR3 length: 14 residues. V lost 6 bases, J lost 2 bases, and 14 bases lay in between. CDR1 and CDR2 (germline): LNHDA, SQIVND (reference sequence). The CDR3 DNA reads TGTGCCAGTAGAGTGGCAGTCCAAGCCTACGAGCAGTACTTC. It is translated as CASRVAVQAYEQYF.

The chain couples TRBV6-6 to TRBJ2-7, with a tentative D call TRBD2 (5 bases). Per germline, CDR1 MNHNY and CDR2 SVGAGI (reference sequence). The CDR3 is made up of 14 amino acids. Trimming took 0 bases from V and 7 from J, leaving 13 bases between them. In DNA form, the CDR3 reads TGTGCCAGCAGTTACTCGTACGGGGATACGGAGCAGTACTTC. It encodes CASSYSYGDTEQYF.

This clone has only a few counts. V usage is TRBV9 and J usage is TRBJ2-2; no reliable D call. Trimming took 1 base from V and 0 from J, leaving 4 bases between them. The CDR3 has 14 amino acids. Germline CDR1 SGDLS, CDR2 YYNGEE. The CDR3 region is CASSVQSNTGELFF. CDR3 in DNA: TGTGCCAGCAGCGTACAGTCGAACACCGGGGAGCTGTTTTTT.

The chain uses TRBV4-1 and TRBJ2-4; no definite D call. Trimming removed 4 bases at V and 0 bases at J, with 13 bases between. The CDR3 totals 16 residues. Germline lookup yields CDR1 MGHRA and CDR2 YSYEKL. CDR3: CASSPRSELAKNIQYF. In nucleotides, the CDR3 is TGCGCCAGCAGCCCCCGGAGTGAGCTAGCCAAAAACATTCAGTACTTC.